This is a list of T cell receptor beta chains from one sample in a study of cytomegalovirus exposure and HLA in healthy donors. Using immunoSEQ multiplex PCR, the repertoire was profiled, and TCRdb retains in-frame clones only, with some absent. The table has hundreds of thousands of clones, 70% to 80% seen once; the top ten hold roughly 2.5%. The sequenced sample consisted of PBMCs. The receptors were gathered from an older woman in good health and CMV-seropositive. Both conserved end residues are part of each CDR3. D genes are given only for firm matches. Size is omitted from some rows. Given values are once, few, many or a class for expanded clones.

j_call v_call d_call clone_size cdr3_aa cdr3_nt
TRBJ2-7 TRBV9 TRBD2 - CASSVGGLGYEQYF TGTGCCAGCAGCGTAGGGGGACTAGGGTACGAGCAGTACTTC
TRBJ2-2 TRBV30 TRBD2 - CAWSLAAWNTGELFF TGTGCCTGGAGCCTAGCGGCTTGGAACACCGGGGAGCTGTTTTTT
TRBJ2-7 TRBV5-4 - - CASSPGGQRSSYEQYF TGTGCCAGCAGCCCCGGGGGGCAGCGGAGTTCCTACGAGCAGTACTTC
TRBJ2-7 TRBV11-2 - - CASRDSGGALSYEQYF TGTGCCAGCAGGGACAGTGGGGGGGCACTCTCATACGAGCAGTACTTC
TRBJ2-3 TRBV28 TRBD2 - CASSFLYGTSGTDTQYF TGTGCCAGCAGTTTCCTGTACGGGACTAGCGGCACAGATACGCAGTATTTT
TRBJ1-1 TRBV5-6 - - CASSLFGGTEAFF TGTGCCAGCAGCTTGTTTGGAGGGACTGAAGCTTTCTTT
TRBJ1-5 TRBV28 TRBD1 few CASITGQEYQPQHF TGTGCCAGCATCACGGGACAGGAATATCAGCCCCAGCATTTT
TRBJ2-3 TRBV30 TRBD2 once CAWSGGLAASTDTQYF TGTGCCTGGAGTGGGGGACTAGCGGCTTCCACAGATACGCAGTATTTT
TRBJ2-7 TRBV5-1 TRBD2 - CASSPPGTTLIGEQYF TGCGCCAGCAGCCCGCCCGGGACTACGCTGATAGGCGAGCAGTACTTC
TRBJ1-1 TRBV28 - - CASTPIVWLEAFF TGTGCCAGCACCCCAATTGTATGGCTTGAAGCTTTCTTT